A single TCR beta chain is shown here with its context. Antigen: not known. The V gene's germline CDR1 is LNHDA and CDR2 SQIVND (reference sequence). The CDR3 sequence is 15 residues long. Trimming pared 4 bases from V and 3 bases from J, leaving 12 bases between. The sample is drawn from a study of cytomegalovirus exposure and HLA in healthy donors. Study observations and caveats: In a later analysis, a genetic analysis reported fewer productive-TCR N-insertions in an Asian-associated ancestry cluster than the cohort average. Later analysis suggested links between common viral pathogens and several top significant clusters.

The PCR made use of 60 Vbeta and 13 Jbeta primers. Here immunoSEQ multiplex PCR was the method, and the copy in TCRdb shows in-frame clones only, minus some. The sample includes about 180,000 clones, about 86% of them seen just once. The sample taken for sequencing was PBMCs. This clonotype originated in a young woman in good health and CMV-seronegative. The chain couples TRBV19 to TRBJ2-2, with a possible D match to TRBD2 (5 bases). CDR3 nucleotide sequence: TGTGCCAGTAGTACCGCGGCTAGCTACACCGGGGAGCTGTTTTTT. This codes for CASSTAASYTGELFF. Full variable domain (remainder filled in from reference TRBV19 and TRBJ2-2): DGGITQSPKYLFRKEGQNVTLSCEQNLNHDAMYWYRQDPGQGLRLIYYSQIVNDFQKGDIAEGYSVSREKKESFPLTVTSAQKNPTAFYLCASSTAASYTGELFFGEGSRLTVL.